Below, one TCR beta chain is given with its context. Its antigen is still unknown. The input lacks base qualities; no much larger clone sits a single base away. The time point label here, explained by the study, means: baseline before first vaccination. Vaccinee samples came from UK trials COV001 and COV002, including a single-blind randomized controlled phase 2/3 trial of AZD1222 (ChAdOx1 nCoV-19) in healthy adults. For TCRbeta chain sequencing, PBMC samples were collected from trial participants at day 0 and at day 28 after the second dose. This record comes from a study of T cell responses to AZD1222 COVID-19 vaccine (dated by TCRdb to about 2021). Study-wide context: AZD1222 recipients whose second dose came at about 4 weeks and those whose second dose came at about 12 weeks were combined into one group, since spike-specific TCR depth and breadth did not differ between the two schedules. Trial participants were enrolled into age subgroups of 18-55, 56-69 and 70-plus years, which contained about 150, 27 and 61 TCR-sequenced participants, respectively. TCR sequencing covered some 240 trial participants: 207 given two doses of AZD1222 and about 26 given two doses of MenACWY control vaccine. The research as a whole found: Because no day 14 peak-response samples were available, repertoires were characterized only after the peak T cell response. Only five or six AZD1222 recipients were SARS-CoV-2 seropositive at baseline, limiting conclusions about previously exposed vaccinees. In the small 56-69-year group, the increase in depth fell short of significance, most likely because of low power. The vaccine-associated CD4 TCRs covered the entire spike protein, and the dominant responses fell in regions 160-218 and 743-854. A significant rise in spike-specific TCR breadth and depth was observed after two AZD1222 doses relative to day 0 and relative to MenACWY recipients. Participants were mostly white British and included more females than males, and it was suggested by the authors that clonal diversity may have been underestimated. Reportedly, close to half of the unique spike-specific TCRs recognized epitopes lying outside the regions that are mutated in the B.1.351 and B.1.1.7 variants.

Including the terminal cysteine and phenylalanine, the CDR3 comprises 12 residues. Only CDR3 DNA is held: 36 bases, read in frame from base 1. Trimming takes 6 bases from V and 10 bases from J, and the germline ends sit 13 bases apart. CDR1 and CDR2 were assigned from the germline V gene (reference sequence) as SEHNR and FQNEAQ. The CDR3 regions of human TCRbeta chains were analyzed by immunosequencing. The study's processing was this. TCRs in the repertoires were compared against a reference library of SARS-CoV-2-specific TCRs that had been generated with the MIRA antigen-specificity platform. Breadth was defined as the fraction of unique TCRs that were SARS-CoV-2-associated, and depth was defined as the fraction of total T cells that were SARS-CoV-2-associated. Using the MIRA data, each spike-specific TCR was assigned both to the spike region to which the TCR was reactive and to a CD4 or CD8 class. Log10-transformed breadth and depth values were compared by one-way ANOVA with Sidak's multiple comparisons tests. What TCRdb holds here is the immuneACCESS table cut down to in-frame rearrangements. Part of the clones is not present; checked against another copy, under half of the missing clones reflect an unresolved V gene, and the others are unexplained. V and J calls and clone size follow that table, whereas D and trimming were derived from the DNA. This sample holds 90,000 to 110,000 clones; roughly 88% were observed only once. In total, the top ten clones hold about 15% of the sample.

Sample: peripheral blood, taken on day 0 of AZD1222 vaccination. The rearrangement joined TRBV7-9 to TRBJ2-1, with TRBD2 perhaps the D gene, on 6 matching bases. This clonotype originated in an adult in good health. The CDR3 reads as follows: CASRGLSGEQFF. The DNA sequence is TGTGCCAGCAGGGGATTGAGCGGGGAGCAGTTCTTC.